Listed below are T cell receptor beta chains from one sample, sequenced in a study of blood T cell repertoires in COVID-19. The method was immunoSEQ multiplex PCR; TCRdb's version includes in-frame clones alone and lacks a portion of them. The top ten clones hold under 2.5% of a sample with roughly 250,000 clones, under 95% of them seen once. The sequencing input was PBMCs or T cells enriched from blood (not recorded which). Source of these receptors: a woman aged 18-29 years who had recovered from COVID-19. Both conserved end residues are part of each CDR3. D genes are given only for firm matches. Clone size is shown for a subset of rows, as once, few, many or a class of expanded clone.

-,TRBV27,TRBJ2-7,TRBD1,TGTGCCAGCAGTCCCCGGACAGGGAAGTCCTACGAGCAGTACTTC,CASSPRTGKSYEQYF
once,TRBV3-1/TRBV3-2,TRBJ2-3,TRBD1,TGTGCCAGCAGCCAGACAGGGGCAGATACGCAGTATTTT,CASSQTGADTQYF
-,TRBV12-3/TRBV12-4,TRBJ1-2,-,TGTGCCAGCAGTCTAAACCCTAACTATGGCTACACCTTC,CASSLNPNYGYTF
-,TRBV19,TRBJ1-1,TRBD1,TGTGCCAGTAGACCAGGACAGGGGTTCGACACTGAAGCTTTCTTT,CASRPGQGFDTEAFF
-,TRBV28,TRBJ1-5,-,TGTGCCAGCATCGGTCCTATCAATCAGCCCCAGCATTTT,CASIGPINQPQHF
-,TRBV6-5,TRBJ1-1,-,TGTGCCAGCAGCCAGGGTTTTGTCACTGAAGCTTTCTTT,CASSQGFVTEAFF
-,TRBV11-2,TRBJ1-1,-,TGTGCCAGCAGCCAACCTACTACAGGGTATGTCACTGAAGCTTTCTTT,CASSQPTTGYVTEAFF
-,TRBV11-3,TRBJ2-7,-,TGTGCCAGCAGCTTCGGAGGTTTGGACAGTACCCACGAGCAGTACTTC,CASSFGGLDSTHEQYF
-,TRBV4-2,TRBJ2-1,-,TGTGCCAGCAGCCATCCGTCGGCGGAGCCCTACAATGAGCAGTTCTTC,CASSHPSAEPYNEQFF
-,TRBV2,TRBJ2-5,TRBD2,TGTGCCAGCAGTGGTAGCGGGGGGCCGGAGAAAGAGACCCAGTACTTC,CASSGSGGPEKETQYF
-,TRBV6-6,TRBJ2-7,TRBD1,TGTGCCAGCAGTTACGGACAGGGGGGGAACGAGCAGTACTTC,CASSYGQGGNEQYF
-,TRBV3-1/TRBV3-2,TRBJ2-4,-,TGTGCCAGCAGCCAATCGTCGGGAGTAAGCTACTTC,CASSQSSGVSYF
-,TRBV7-8,TRBJ2-1,TRBD2,TGTGCCAGCAGGAGATCCGGGACTAGCGGCAATGAGCAGTTCTTC,CASRRSGTSGNEQFF
-,TRBV11-3,TRBJ1-2,-,TGTGCCAGCAGCCTACGGGGGATTTATGGCTACACCTTC,CASSLRGIYGYTF
-,TRBV11-3,TRBJ2-5,TRBD2,TGTGCCAGCAGCTTAAGAGGGACTAGCGGGGTGGAGACCCAGTACTTC,CASSLRGTSGVETQYF
-,TRBV6-5,TRBJ2-5,TRBD1,TGTGCCAGCACCGGACAGGTAGACCAAGAGACCCAGTACTTC,CASTGQVDQETQYF
-,TRBV5-4,TRBJ1-2,-,TGTGCCAGCAGCGAAGCCAACAGGGCGAGGTATGGCTACACCTTC,CASSEANRARYGYTF
-,TRBV27,TRBJ1-6,-,TGTGCCAGCAGTTTATTCGAGGGTGGTAATTCACCCCTCCACTTT,CASSLFEGGNSPLHF
-,TRBV9,TRBJ1-1,-,TGTGCCAGCAGCCTTTGGCCCTTAAGGGGTAACACTGAAGCTTTCTTT,CASSLWPLRGNTEAFF
-,TRBV5-1,TRBJ2-7,-,TGCGCCAGCAGCGCGTTCCTCGGGGAGCTCTACGAGCAGTACTTC,CASSAFLGELYEQYF
-,TRBV2,TRBJ1-5,-,TGTGCCAGCAGTGGGCAGGGCAGCTATCAGCCCCAGCATTTT,CASSGQGSYQPQHF
-,TRBV10-3,TRBJ2-1,-,TGTGCCATCAGGGGCAGTGGGGGGACCCCACACAATGAGCAGTTCTTC,CAIRGSGGTPHNEQFF
-,TRBV5-4,TRBJ2-2,-,TGTGCCAGCAGCTCTACAGGGCTCACCGGGGAGCTGTTTTTT,CASSSTGLTGELFF
once,TRBV24-1,TRBJ2-1,TRBD2,TGTGCCACCAGTGAGACCGGATATCAGCGGGAGGGCCGGCATGAGCAGTTCTTC,CATSETGYQREGRHEQFF
-,TRBV7-9,TRBJ2-7,-,TGTGCCAGCAGCTTAGGCTGGGGGCGCGGCGAGCAGTACTTC,CASSLGWGRGEQYF
-,TRBV7-9,TRBJ2-1,TRBD2,TGTGCCAGCAGCCCACGGACTAGCGGGACATCGGGGCAGTTCTTC,CASSPRTSGTSGQFF
-,TRBV27,TRBJ1-2,TRBD1,TGTGCCAGCAGTAGGAACCGGGACAGGGAACCCTATGGCTACACCTTC,CASSRNRDREPYGYTF
-,TRBV7-2,TRBJ2-3,TRBD2,TGTGCCAGCAGTGGGGGGGGTTTCCCAAATACGCAGTATTTT,CASSGGGFPNTQYF
few,TRBV19,TRBJ1-1,-,TGTGCCAGTAGTATAGAACGACAGAGTAAAGCTTTCTTT,CASSIERQSKAFF
-,TRBV4-2,TRBJ1-5,-,TGTGCCAGCAGCCAAGGGGCTCAGCCCCAGCATTTT,CASSQGAQPQHF
-,TRBV5-1,TRBJ2-2,-,TGCGCCAGCAGCTTAAAGGGGTATGGGACCGGGGAGCTGTTTTTT,CASSLKGYGTGELFF
once,TRBV7-3,TRBJ1-2,-,TGTGCCAGCAGCTTAACGGCGGAGAATGGCTACACCTTC,CASSLTAENGYTF
-,TRBV6-5,TRBJ1-2,TRBD1,TGTGCCAGCAGTAGGTCCGGGACAGCTAACTATGGCTACACCTTC,CASSRSGTANYGYTF
-,TRBV4-2,TRBJ2-7,-,TGTGCCAGCAGCCAAGAGGGGGCAGGCCTAGACTCCTACGAGCAGTACTTC,CASSQEGAGLDSYEQYF
-,TRBV23-1,TRBJ2-5,-,TGCGCCAGCAGTCCACACCCGCCAACAGGGGGGGAAAAGACCCAGTACTTC,CASSPHPPTGGEKTQYF
-,TRBV3-1/TRBV3-2,TRBJ2-1,TRBD1,TGTGCCAGCAGCCACGGACAGGGCCTTGCCTCCAATGAGCAGTTCTTC,CASSHGQGLASNEQFF
few,TRBV7-2,TRBJ1-3,TRBD1,TGTGCCAGCGGGGACAGGGATTTTGGAAACACCATATATTTT,CASGDRDFGNTIYF
-,TRBV7-9,TRBJ1-2,-,TGTGCCAGCAACCATGGGACATTCTATGGCTACACCTTC,CASNHGTFYGYTF
-,TRBV19,TRBJ1-3,-,TGTGCCAGTAGTAACCAGGGGACTGGAAACACCATATATTTT,CASSNQGTGNTIYF
-,TRBV28,TRBJ1-2,-,TGTGCCACCCTAAAGGGGTTGAGTGGCTACACCTTC,CATLKGLSGYTF
-,TRBV3-1/TRBV3-2,TRBJ2-3,TRBD2,TGTGCCAGCAGCCAACCTGGTAGCGGGGCCACAGATACGCAGTATTTT,CASSQPGSGATDTQYF
-,TRBV29-1,TRBJ1-1,-,TGCAGCGTTGTATTGAGGGTTCTGAACACTGAAGCTTTCTTT,CSVVLRVLNTEAFF
-,TRBV6-1,TRBJ1-1,TRBD1,TGTGCCAGCAGTGCCGTCTCCGGGACAGGGAACACTGAAGCTTTCTTT,CASSAVSGTGNTEAFF
-,TRBV28,TRBJ1-5,-,TGTGCCAGCAGTTTATCACCGGGGGGAGGCAATCAGCCCCAGCATTTT,CASSLSPGGGNQPQHF
-,TRBV11-2,TRBJ2-1,TRBD2,TGTGCCAGCAGCCTAGGGGCGGGAGGTACCTACAATGAGCAGTTCTTC,CASSLGAGGTYNEQFF
few,TRBV2,TRBJ1-5,-,TGTGCCAGCAACTCAGGGGTGGTGGAGCCCCAGCATTTT,CASNSGVVEPQHF
-,TRBV24-1,TRBJ2-2,TRBD1,TGTGCCACCAGTGATTACCGGGACAGGCGTAACGGGGAGCTGTTTTTT,CATSDYRDRRNGELFF
-,TRBV5-4,TRBJ2-7,-,TGTGCCAGCAGCCCGGGCGGTGCGGGGGCTCCCTACGAGCAGTACTTC,CASSPGGAGAPYEQYF
-,TRBV14,TRBJ1-3,-,TGTGCCAGCAGCCGCAGGGTCTACTCTGGAAACACCATATATTTT,CASSRRVYSGNTIYF
-,TRBV18,TRBJ1-2,-,TGTGCCAGCTCAACCTTACAGGGTCCCTATGGCTACACCTTC,CASSTLQGPYGYTF
-,TRBV28,TRBJ1-5,-,TGTGCCAGCAGGGACTTGAATCAGCCCCAGCATTTT,CASRDLNQPQHF
-,TRBV9,TRBJ2-3,TRBD2,TGTGCCAGCGGACCCGGACTAGCGAGCACAGATACGCAGTATTTT,CASGPGLASTDTQYF
-,TRBV11-2,TRBJ2-3,TRBD2,TGTGCCAGCAGCTTCCTAGCGGGGGAGTACACAGATACGCAGTATTTT,CASSFLAGEYTDTQYF
-,TRBV3-1/TRBV3-2,TRBJ1-1,-,TGTGCCAGCAGCCAGGCGGGGGGGGCTGGAGAAGCTTTCTTT,CASSQAGGAGEAFF
few,TRBV11-3,TRBJ2-3,TRBD1,TGTGCCAGCAGCCCGGACAGGGGGCTGGCAGATACGCAGTATTTT,CASSPDRGLADTQYF
few,TRBV6-4,TRBJ2-3,TRBD2,TGTGCCAGCAGTGTATCCAGCGGGGGGAAAGATACGCAGTATTTT,CASSVSSGGKDTQYF
-,TRBV5-1,TRBJ2-2,TRBD2,TGCGCCAGCACCCTGACTAGCGGGAAGGACACCGGGGAGCTGTTTTTT,CASTLTSGKDTGELFF
-,TRBV28,TRBJ1-2,-,TGTGCCAGCAGCCCCGGGGGGGCAGGAGGCTACACCTTC,CASSPGGAGGYTF
once,TRBV19,TRBJ1-5,-,TGTGCCAGTAGTAATGGGGGGGATCAGCCCCAGCATTTT,CASSNGGDQPQHF
once,TRBV2,TRBJ1-4,-,TGTGCCAGCAGTGAGAACAGGTTGGGGGAAAAACTGTTTTTT,CASSENRLGEKLFF